The rows below give T cell receptor beta chains drawn from one sample of a study of beta chain features in type 1 diabetes. TCRdb keeps only in-frame clones here, not all; method: immunoSEQ multiplex PCR. This sample has roughly 250,000 clones, with roughly 20% found just once. Specimen: naive CD4+ T cells from blood. These TCRs come from a middle-aged woman with type 1 diabetes. Both conserved end residues are part of each CDR3. A D gene is named only where the DNA matches it firmly. Not all rows give a size; the values are once, few, many and, for expanded clones, a class.

NA	TRBJ2-6	TRBV9	NA	CASSLTGTTGANVLTF	TGTGCCAGCAGCCTTACAGGGACTACTGGGGCCAACGTCCTGACTTTC
NA	TRBJ2-7	TRBV10-3	NA	CAISGYDGGEQYF	TGTGCCATCAGCGGCTACGACGGCGGAGAGCAGTACTTC
NA	TRBJ2-1	TRBV29-1	NA	CSVRGPIYNEQFF	TGCAGCGTTAGGGGCCCCATCTACAATGAGCAGTTCTTC
few	TRBJ1-6	TRBV9	TRBD1	CASSVAGTGTNSPLHF	TGTGCCAGCAGCGTAGCGGGGACAGGGACGAATTCACCCCTCCACTTT
NA	TRBJ1-2	TRBV25-1	NA	CASRDSNYGYTF	TGTGCCAGTAGGGACTCCAACTATGGCTACACCTTC
once	TRBJ1-1	TRBV5-1	NA	CASHRAPFEGTEAFF	TGCGCCAGCCACCGGGCTCCCTTTGAGGGCACTGAAGCTTTCTTT
NA	TRBJ2-7	TRBV4-3	TRBD1	CASSQRTGVYEQYF	TGCGCCAGCAGCCAAAGGACAGGGGTTTACGAGCAGTACTTC
NA	TRBJ2-1	TRBV18	TRBD1	CASSGTGGDEQFF	TGTGCCAGCTCAGGGACAGGGGGGGACGAGCAGTTCTTC
few	TRBJ1-1	TRBV9	NA	CASSSSPESAEAFF	TGTGCCAGCAGCTCCTCCCCCGAGTCCGCTGAAGCTTTCTTT
NA	TRBJ2-3	TRBV7-3	NA	CASSEISPSTDTQYF	TGTGCCAGCAGCGAGATTTCCCCTAGCACAGATACGCAGTATTTT
few	TRBJ2-5	TRBV28	TRBD2	CASQTSGRAEETQYF	TGTGCCAGCCAGACTAGCGGGAGGGCGGAAGAGACCCAGTACTTC
NA	TRBJ1-1	TRBV28	NA	CASSTPGHQNTEAFF	TGTGCCAGCAGTACGCCGGGACACCAGAACACTGAAGCTTTCTTT
NA	TRBJ2-4	TRBV7-9	TRBD1	CASSLGQGLAKNIQYF	TGTGCCAGCAGCCTCGGACAGGGACTGGCCAAAAACATTCAGTACTTC
NA	TRBJ2-3	TRBV18	NA	CASSPPSLTDTQYF	TGTGCCAGCTCACCACCGAGCCTCACAGATACGCAGTATTTT
few	TRBJ1-2	TRBV29-1	TRBD1	CSTDRGGYGYTF	TGCAGCACTGACAGGGGCGGCTATGGCTACACCTTC
few	TRBJ1-4	TRBV11-1	NA	CASSYGQRFEKLFF	TGTGCCAGCAGCTACGGACAGCGATTTGAAAAACTGTTTTTT
few	TRBJ2-5	TRBV4-3	NA	CASSQDWSSWETQYF	TGCGCCAGCAGCCAAGATTGGTCCAGTTGGGAGACCCAGTACTTC
few	TRBJ2-7	TRBV5-1	TRBD2	CASQREGAYEQYF	TGCGCCAGTCAGCGGGAGGGCGCCTACGAGCAGTACTTC
NA	TRBJ2-1	TRBV30	NA	CAYSGTNYNEQFF	TGTGCCTACTCCGGGACAAACTACAATGAGCAGTTCTTC
few	TRBJ1-1	TRBV19	TRBD1	CASSPRTGGPMNTEAFF	TGTGCCAGTAGTCCTCGGACAGGGGGGCCTATGAACACTGAAGCTTTCTTT
few	TRBJ2-1	TRBV9	TRBD2	CASSVGGLGSYNEQFF	TGTGCCAGCAGCGTAGGGGGACTAGGTTCCTACAATGAGCAGTTCTTC
NA	TRBJ1-2	TRBV6-1	TRBD1	CASRGTENYGYTF	TGTGCCAGCAGAGGGACAGAAAACTATGGCTACACCTTC
few	TRBJ2-7	TRBV28	TRBD1	CASTSGQGFWEQYF	TGTGCCAGCACGTCGGGACAGGGTTTTTGGGAGCAGTACTTC